This passage covers 19 T cell receptor beta chains from one sample sequenced in a study of Ad26.COV2.S vaccination and SARS-CoV-2 variants. Treatment noted: some 20 received Ad26.COV2.S at low or high dose, single or two shots; roughly 5 received placebo; per-sample allocation not given. Specimens were obtained on day 63 following the first vaccine or placebo injection. TCRdb's table, derived via immunoSEQ multiplex PCR, lists solely in-frame clones and lacks some. This sample yields about 390,000 clones, of which 70% to 90% are seen a single time; 3% to 4.5% belongs to the top ten. Sequenced here: peripheral blood, sampled in a trial of Ad26.COV2.S vaccine versus placebo. Every receptor here comes from a person aged 18-65 years who received the Ad26.COV2.S COVID-19 vaccine or a placebo.

The chain carries TRBV10-3 and TRBJ1-1, with a possible D match to TRBD1 (6 bases). Trimming pared 2 bases from V and 5 bases from J, leaving 12 bases between. Germline CDR1 is ENHRY and CDR2 is SYGVKD. The CDR3 loop spans 14 amino acids. The CDR3 protein is CAISEATRGTEAFF. The CDR3 nucleotides read TGTGCCATCAGTGAGGCGACCAGGGGAACTGAAGCTTTCTTT.

The V call is TRBV24-1, the J call TRBJ2-1; tentatively, D is TRBD2 (6 bases). The length of the CDR3 is 16 residues. V lost 1 base to trimming and J lost 0 bases, with 9 bases between them. Germline V gene data show CDR1 as KGHDR and CDR2 as SFDVKD. The CDR3 loop reads CATSDFGGPSYNEQFF. For the CDR3, the DNA is TGTGCCACCAGTGATTTCGGGGGACCCTCCTACAATGAGCAGTTCTTC.

The chain joins TRBV5-5 to TRBJ1-2, with D uncertain. V lost 4 bases to trimming and J lost 7 bases, with 14 bases between them. The CDR3 extends over 13 amino acids. CDR1 SGHKS and CDR2 YYEKEE come from the germline V gene (reference sequence). As DNA, the CDR3 is TGTGCCAGCAGCGGCGTAGATCGCGCTGGCTACACCTTC. Amino acid sequence: CASSGVDRAGYTF.

The rearrangement links TRBV10-3 to TRBJ2-5; D is undetermined. The CDR3 extends over 12 amino acids. Trimming left V 0 bases short and J 7 bases short, with 6 bases between. CDR1 is ENHRY, CDR2 SYGVKD, per germline. This chain's CDR3 is CAISESGGTQYF. CDR3 nucleotide sequence: TGTGCCATCAGTGAGTCGGGTGGGACCCAGTACTTC.

The rearrangement links TRBV2 to TRBJ1-1; tentatively, D is TRBD1 (5 bases). The germline gives CDR1 SNHLY, CDR2 FYNNEI. CDR3 length: 13 amino acids. Trimming pared 8 bases from V and 1 base from J, leaving 11 bases between. Here the CDR3 DNA reads TGTGCCAGCGGTCGGGGGGGGAACACTGAAGCTTTCTTT. Amino acids: CASGRGGNTEAFF. The entire variable domain, with the rest obtained from reference TRBV2 and TRBJ1-1, is as follows: EPEVTQTPSHQVTQMGQEVILRCVPISNHLYFYWYRQILGQKVEFLVSFYNNEISEKSEIFDDQFSVERPDGSNFTLKIRSTKLEDSAMYFCASGRGGNTEAFFGQGTRLTVV.

This sequence joins TRBV3-1 (or the pseudogene TRBV3-2) and TRBJ2-2, with a tentative D call TRBD1 (5 bases). Germline-derived CDR1 and CDR2 are LGHDT and YNNKEL (reference sequence). This CDR3 spans 20 amino acids. V lost 3 bases and J 6 bases, leaving 29 bases between the germline ends. The CDR3 bases are TGTGCCAGCAGCCAGGACCGACCTAAGACAGTTCCGGTCTACCCCGGGGAGCTGTTTTTT. As protein: CASSQDRPKTVPVYPGELFF.

The chain combines TRBV19 with TRBJ2-5; D may be TRBD2 (6 bases). CDR1 and CDR2 from the germline V gene are LNHDA and SQIVND (reference sequence). Trimming shortened V by 4 bases and J by 5 bases, and 17 bases separated the two germline ends. CDR3 length equals 15 residues. In DNA, the CDR3 is TGTGCCAGTAGTACCTCTCGTCGGGGGATTGAGACCCAGTACTTC. Its protein is CASSTSRRGIETQYF.

The rearrangement uses TRBV10-2 and TRBJ2-2; D is uncertain. CDR1 is WSHSY and CDR2 is SAAADI in the germline V gene. V shed 7 bases and J shed 0 bases, with 6 bases lying between them. The CDR3 spans 13 residues. CDR3 amino acids: CASMGANTGELFF. The CDR3 DNA follows: TGCGCCAGCATGGGTGCGAACACCGGGGAGCTGTTTTTT.

The rearrangement links TRBV5-6 to TRBJ1-1, with D unresolved. CDR1 and CDR2 (germline): SGHDT, YYEEEE. Deletions cut 0 bases from V and 4 bases from J, with 10 bases between. CDR3 length equals 14 residues. In nucleotides, the CDR3 is TGTGCCAGCAGCTTGGGGCAGCCCCTCACTGAAGCTTTCTTT. Encoded protein: CASSLGQPLTEAFF.

This sequence joins TRBV19 and TRBJ1-4, with D possibly being TRBD1 (5 bases). This CDR3 contains 17 residues. V was clipped by 2 bases and J by 0 bases, with 13 bases between them. In germline, CDR1 is LNHDA, CDR2 SQIVND (reference sequence). The CDR3: CASSISSEGPTNEKLFF. The CDR3 DNA sequence: TGTGCCAGTAGTATATCCTCGGAGGGACCAACTAATGAAAAACTGTTTTTT.

The chain joins TRBV6-5 to TRBJ2-7, with TRBD1 as a possible D gene (5 bases). CDR1 is MNHEY and CDR2 is SVGAGI in the germline V gene. The CDR3 contains 13 residues. V dropped 0 bases and J dropped 5 bases, with 8 bases sitting between them. CDR3: CASSYSIRDEQYF. DNA for the CDR3: TGTGCCAGCAGTTACTCGATCAGGGACGAGCAGTACTTC.

The rearrangement links TRBV7-2 to TRBJ1-4, with D possibly matching TRBD1 (5 bases). V lost 6 bases and J 0 bases, leaving 17 bases between the germline ends. Germline lookup yields CDR1 SGHTA and CDR2 FQGNSA. CDR3 size: 17 residues. In DNA, the CDR3 is TGTGCCAGCAGACGGGGCCAGGGAGATGCAACTAATGAAAAACTGTTTTTT. It translates to CASRRGQGDATNEKLFF.

The genes are TRBV30 and TRBJ2-1; weak D call: TRBD2 (6 bases). V shed 4 bases and J shed 0 bases, with 13 bases lying between them. Germline assignment: CDR1 GTSNPN and CDR2 SVGIG (reference sequence). This CDR3 comprises 15 residues. CDR3 amino acids: CAWKSGEASYNEQFF. The CDR3, as DNA: TGTGCCTGGAAATCCGGGGAGGCCTCCTACAATGAGCAGTTCTTC.

The chain recombines TRBV5-1 with TRBJ1-4; 7 bases map to TRBD1. Germline trimming cut 4 bases from V and 8 bases from J; bases unmatched to any gene: 2. CDR1 and CDR2 from the germline V gene are SGHRS and YFSETQ. The CDR3 is made up of 12 amino acids. CDR3 in amino acids: CASSVQGEKLFF. CDR3 in DNA: TGCGCCAGCAGCGTACAGGGGGAAAAACTGTTTTTT.

This sequence joins TRBV5-1 and TRBJ2-7; D uncertain. V was pared by 4 bases and J by 2 bases, with 13 bases between. Germline loops: CDR1 SGHRS, CDR2 YFSETQ. The CDR3 sequence is 14 residues long. The CDR3 sequence: CASSPLGSPYEQYF. The CDR3 DNA follows: TGCGCCAGCAGCCCCCTTGGGTCCCCCTACGAGCAGTACTTC.

This rearrangement joins TRBV4-1 to TRBJ2-1; D perhaps matches TRBD1 (6 bases). This CDR3 has 19 residues. Germline V CDR1 and CDR2: MGHRA, YSYEKL. Trimming left V 3 bases short and J 0 bases short, with 21 bases between. The CDR3 spells CASSHRIKRTESSYNEQFF. As DNA, the CDR3 is TGCGCCAGCAGCCATCGGATAAAGAGGACAGAGAGCTCCTACAATGAGCAGTTCTTC.

Only one count was recorded for this clone. The chain carries TRBV19 and TRBJ2-7; D is ambiguous. The CDR3 is 14 amino acids. Trimming left V 6 bases short and J 5 bases short, with 17 bases between. Germline CDR1 reads LNHDA; CDR2 reads SQIVND (reference sequence). The CDR3 loop is CASRRGFASHEQYF. DNA for the CDR3: TGTGCCAGTAGAAGAGGTTTCGCCAGCCACGAGCAGTACTTC.

The rearrangement links TRBV6-5 to TRBJ2-5; TRBD2 matches at 10 bases. Germline assignment: CDR1 MNHEY and CDR2 SVGAGI. The CDR3 runs to 14 residues. Trimming at V came to 5 bases and at J to 5 bases, leaving 5 bases not matched to a gene. The chain's CDR3 is CASSKLAGWETQYF. CDR3 DNA sequence: TGTGCCAGCAGTAAACTAGCGGGGTGGGAGACCCAGTACTTC.

The chain couples TRBV19 to TRBJ1-5; 7 bases are shared with TRBD1. The CDR3 is 15 amino acids. V lost 8 bases to trimming and J lost 6 bases; unmatched junction nucleotides: 13. Germline V gives CDR1 LNHDA, CDR2 SQIVND (reference sequence). The DNA for the CDR3 is TGTGCCAGTGGGGACAGTCTCATCTCTGGTCAGCCCCAGCATTTT. This gives the protein CASGDSLISGQPQHF.